This T cell receptor beta chain was sequenced for a study of CD8 T cells in Susac syndrome. With random hexamers, reverse transcription was performed on roughly 0.45 to 1 ug of RNA. TCRdb reprocessed the immunoSEQ multiplex PCR reads with MiXCR, giving one entry per CDR3 protein. The sample records 150,000 to 200,000 distinct CDR3 sequences, roughly 95% being singletons. After removal of 1 base from V and 1 base from J, the junction contained 5 bases not matched to a gene. The germline V gene has CDR1 LGHDT and CDR2 YNNKEL (reference sequence). CDR3 length: 16 residues. V and J are TRBV3-1 and TRBJ1-1, with 8 bases fitting TRBD1. The specimen sequenced was CD4+ T cells from PBMCs. The sequence came from a human donor with Susac syndrome. CDR3 nucleotide sequence: TGTGCCAGCAGCCAAGGGACAGGGCGGGGGAACACTGAAGCTTTCTTT. It is translated as CASSQGTGRGNTEAFF.